This T cell receptor (beta chain) was recovered during a study of identical twins' blood T cells. The germline V gene encodes CDR1 SGHRS and CDR2 YFSETQ. V lost 4 bases and J lost 0, with 14 bases in between. The CDR3 has 16 amino acids. In TCRdb, the 5' RACE reads were re-called with MiXCR into one record per CDR3 protein. The sample lists a few hundred thousand distinct CDR3 sequences, more than 25% occurring once. The TCR originated in a woman aged 18-55 years in good health. Sequencing input: PBMCs. J is TRBJ1-3 and V is TRBV5-1; D call uncertain. CDR3 nucleotide sequence: TGCGCCAGCAGCCCAGGAGGAGAGAGCTCTGGAAACACCATATATTTT. Translated: CASSPGGESSGNTIYF.